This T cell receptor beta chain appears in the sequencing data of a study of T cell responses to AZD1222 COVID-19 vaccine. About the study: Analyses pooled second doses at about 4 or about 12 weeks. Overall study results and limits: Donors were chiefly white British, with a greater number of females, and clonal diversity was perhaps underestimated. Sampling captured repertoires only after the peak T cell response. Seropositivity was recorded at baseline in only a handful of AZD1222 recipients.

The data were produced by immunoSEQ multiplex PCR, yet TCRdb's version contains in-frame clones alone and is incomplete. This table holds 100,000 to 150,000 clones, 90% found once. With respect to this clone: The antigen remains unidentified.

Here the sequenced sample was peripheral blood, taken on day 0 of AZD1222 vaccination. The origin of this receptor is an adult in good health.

The chain's CDR3 is CASSLSTANTGELFF. The DNA for the CDR3 is TGTGCCAGCAGCTTATCAACAGCGAACACCGGGGAGCTGTTTTTT. The gene calls are TRBV7-6 and TRBJ2-2; D ambiguous. CDR3 length equals 15 residues. V lost 2 bases, J lost 0 bases, and 7 bases lay in between. Germline loops: CDR1 SGHVS, CDR2 FNYEAQ.